These 21 T cell receptor beta chains originate from one sample sequenced in a study of T cells in women clearing cervical HPV infection. TCRdb's table, derived via immunoSEQ multiplex PCR, lists solely in-frame clones and lacks some. The sample totals approximately 35,000 clones; its top ten clones hold 1.5% to 2%. Sequencing was performed on blood buffy coat. Receptors originate from a woman aged 18 to 75 with a cervical HPV16 infection that either progressed to CIN3+ or cleared (not recorded which).

On this clone itself: The read terminates 3 residues before the CDR3 end, so the remaining end is supplied by the germline J gene. V and J are TRBV5-1 and TRBJ2-1; 14 bases fit TRBD2. The CDR3 has 19 amino acids. With 6 bases clipped from V and 1 base from J, the junction kept 12 bases outside the gene matches. CDR1 and CDR2 (germline): SGHRS, YFSETQ. The covered CDR3 bases are TGCGCCAGCAATTCCCGTGGACTAGCGGGGGGACGGTCCTACAATGAG. Amino acids: CASNSRGLAGGRSYNE. The entire CDR3 reads CASNSRGLAGGRSYNEQFF.

Regarding this clone: The germline gene is not matched at one end of the junction; a read error may be the cause. The CDR3 end lies 3 residues beyond the end of the read and is filled in from the germline J gene. The sample contains more than one DNA sequence encoding this CDR3. V gene TRBV7-9 combines with J gene TRBJ1-3, with D possibly matching TRBD1 (6 bases). This CDR3 region has 13 residues. Germline V gene lookup returns CDR1 SEHNR and CDR2 FQNEAQ (reference sequence). The sequenced CDR3 bases are TGTGCCAGCAGCTCAGGGGCTGGAAACACT. Translating it yields CASSSGAGNT. The CDR3 in full is CASSSGAGNTIYF.

Regarding this clone: Mismatch with germline at one junction end may stem from a read error. The CDR3 end lies 3 residues beyond the end of the read and is filled in from the germline J gene. The genes are TRBV20-1 and TRBJ2-3; weak D call: TRBD1 (6 bases). In germline, CDR1 is DFQATT, CDR2 SNEGSKA (reference sequence). The length of the CDR3 is 13 residues. The part of the CDR3 DNA that was read is TGCAGTGCTAGTGGGACAAGGTCAGAGACG. Its protein product is CSASGTRSET. The entire CDR3 sequence reads CSASGTRSETQYF.

Comments on this clone: With the read ending 3 residues before the CDR3 end, the germline J gene is used to fill in that end. V is TRBV7-2 and J is TRBJ2-7; D is unresolved. Per germline, CDR1 SGHTA and CDR2 FQGNSA. The CDR3 is 13 residues long. The germline V and J ends were trimmed by 1 base and 6 bases, with 10 bases remaining between them. The CDR3 sequence: CASSLGSWLEQYF. The part of the CDR3 DNA that was read is TGTGCCAGCAGCTTAGGTTCGTGGCTCGAG.

To note about this clone: The CDR3 end falls 3 residues outside the read, so it is completed with the germline J gene. The chain carries TRBV23-1 and TRBJ2-2; D gene ambiguous. TRBV23-1 belongs to the ORF category, with a function that is uncertain. CDR3 length: 13 residues. CDR3 sequence reads: CASSHTVNEKLFF. CDR3 bases read: TGCGCCAGCAGTCATACAGTCAATGAAAAG.

As to this clone: The CDR3 end is not reached by the read, which stops 3 residues before it; the germline J gene fills it in. The rearrangement joins TRBV20-1 to TRBJ2-2; 7 bases map to TRBD2. The V segment lost 0 bases and the J segment 7 bases; nucleotides outside the gene matches: 11. CDR1 is DFQATT, CDR2 SNEGSKA, per germline (reference sequence). CDR3 length: 16 amino acids. CDR3: CSARDRERPGGGELFF. CDR3 DNA, as far as it was read: TGCAGTGCTAGAGATCGTGAGAGGCCGGGGGGCGGGGAG.

As to this clone: The read is 3 residues too short to cover the CDR3 end, so that end is filled in from the germline J gene. The chain joins TRBV19 to TRBJ1-2; no reliable D call. Germline loops: CDR1 LNHDA, CDR2 SQIVND (reference sequence). CDR3 length: 16 residues. The CDR3 DNA, read in part, is TGTGCCAGTAGGGGCTACTCTATGAACGGCCCTGGGGGC. As protein: CASRGYSMNGPGG. In full, the CDR3 reads CASRGYSMNGPGGYTF.

A remark on this clone: The read is 3 residues too short to cover the CDR3 end, so that end is filled in from the germline J gene. The chain couples TRBV2 to TRBJ2-3; possibly TRBD1 for D (6 bases). The CDR3 consists of 17 residues. V was clipped by 5 bases and J by 8 bases, with 26 bases between them. Germline CDR1 SNHLY, CDR2 FYNNEI. CDR3 amino acids: CASSLSEVSFPQGTQYF. Incomplete CDR3 DNA: TGTGCCAGCAGTCTGAGCGAAGTTTCCTTCCCACAGGGTACG.

On this clone itself: A junction end diverges from the germline sequence, so it may reflect a read error. Read sequence stops 3 residues before the CDR3 end, and the germline J gene provides the missing end. Other DNA sequences within the sample encode an identical CDR3. V is TRBV19 and J is TRBJ1-3; D might be TRBD1 (6 bases). This CDR3 spans 14 amino acids. The germline V gene encodes CDR1 LNHDA and CDR2 SQIVND (reference sequence). CDR3 in amino acids: CASRRGSSGNTIYF. The sequenced CDR3 bases are TGTGCCAGTAGAAGGGGGAGCTCTGGAAACACT.

As to this clone: The read is 3 residues too short to cover the CDR3 end, so that end is filled in from the germline J gene. The V and J genes are TRBV18 and TRBJ1-4; 8 nucleotides align to TRBD1. Per the germline V gene, CDR1 is KGHSH and CDR2 is LQKENI. This CDR3 region has 15 residues. The DNA read from the CDR3 is TGTGCCAGCTCACCGGCGACAGGGGATAATTCACCA. It translates to CASSPATGDNSP. In full, the CDR3 reads CASSPATGDNSPLFF.

Comments on this clone: Read data end 3 residues before the CDR3 end; the end is taken from the germline J gene. The chain combines TRBV18 with TRBJ1-2; 7 bases map to TRBD1. CDR3 length equals 16 residues. The germline V gene encodes CDR1 KGHSH and CDR2 LQKENI. The CDR3 sequence is CASSRQRTGQYNDYTF. CDR3 DNA, as far as it was read: TGTGCCAGCTCACGGCAACGGACAGGTCAATACAATGAC.

Concerning this clone itself: The CDR3 is cut off 3 residues early in the read; its end comes from the germline J gene. The chain has TRBV7-8 and TRBJ1-2, with no clear D. The CDR3 loop spans 15 amino acids. Germline CDR1 and CDR2: SGHVS and FQNEAQ. The V gene lost 2 bases and the J gene lost 7 bases, with 17 bases spanning the gap. CDR3 residues: CASSLHPTDSPGYTF. The part of the CDR3 DNA that was read is TGTGCCAGCAGCTTACACCCCACCGATAGCCCTGGC.

Concerning this clone itself: The CDR3 extends 3 residues past the end of the read, so its final part is completed from the germline J gene. V and J are TRBV2 and TRBJ2-5; 7 positions match TRBD1. CDR3 size: 14 residues. Germline V gene data show CDR1 as SNHLY and CDR2 as FYNNEI. With V trimmed by 7 bases and J by 4 bases, 9 bases remained unmatched. The CDR3 loop is CASNRQGIAETQYF. The sequenced CDR3 bases are TGTGCCAGCAATCGACAGGGAATAGCAGAGACC.

Comment on this clone: The read gets to within 3 residues of the CDR3 end, and the germline J gene fills in the rest. V and J are TRBV5-8 and TRBJ1-1, with TRBD1 identical over 9 bases. Germline V gene data show CDR1 as SGHTS and CDR2 as YDEGEE. This CDR3 has 14 amino acids. Incomplete CDR3 DNA: TGTGCCAGCAGCCCGGGACAGGGTTCAGAAGAA. Its protein is CASSPGQGSEE. The complete CDR3 sequence is CASSPGQGSEEAFF.

Points on this clone: The DNA ends 3 residues before the CDR3 does, and the rest of the CDR3 is filled in from the germline J gene. The V call is TRBV10-2, the J call TRBJ2-3; 9 positions agree with TRBD1. J was trimmed by 3 bases and V by 6 bases; bases with no gene match: 13. The length of the CDR3 is 17 residues. Germline CDR1 is WSHSY and CDR2 is SAAADI. CDR3 sequence: CASSGTGLTRGTDTQYF. The part of the CDR3 DNA that was read is TGCGCCAGCAGCGGGACAGGGCTTACAAGGGGTACAGATACG.

Notes on this clone: The sequence runs out 3 residues before the end of the CDR3; the remainder is reconstructed from the germline J gene. The chain couples TRBV6-2 or TRBV6-3 to TRBJ2-7; 11 nucleotides line up with TRBD1. The V gene end was trimmed by 1 base and the J gene end by 4 bases; junction bases not matched to a gene: 3. This CDR3 is 15 amino acids long. Germline lookup yields CDR1 MNHEY and CDR2 SVGEGT. The CDR3 bases that were read are TGTGCCAGCAGTTACTGGGACAGGGGGTCGTACGAG. This gives the protein CASSYWDRGSYE. The whole CDR3 reads CASSYWDRGSYEQYF.

As for this clone: The read finishes 3 residues shy of the CDR3 end, and the germline J gene is used to complete it. The chain joins TRBV7-6 to TRBJ1-1, with D uncertain. The CDR3 has 15 amino acids. CDR1 and CDR2 (germline): SGHVS, FNYEAQ. CDR3 DNA, as far as it was read: TGTGCCAGCAGCTTAGGTTGGCACAGCCAAGAGACA. Its protein is CASSLGWHSQET. The full CDR3 reads CASSLGWHSQETAFF.

For this clone: The read ends 3 residues early relative to the CDR3; the germline J gene fills the gap. This chain links TRBV28 with TRBJ2-3; maybe TRBD1 (7 bases). Germline CDR1 reads MDHEN; CDR2 reads SYDVKM. Trimming stripped 3 bases from V and 3 bases from J, with 13 bases between. This CDR3 has 15 residues. Here the CDR3 reads CASSFGQAGTDTQYF. The part of the CDR3 DNA that was read is TGTGCCAGCAGTTTCGGACAGGCGGGGACAGATACG.

Remarks on this clone: The read ends 3 residues early relative to the CDR3; the germline J gene fills the gap. The rearrangement links TRBV6-1 to TRBJ1-4; D call uncertain. V gave up 4 bases and J gave up 8 bases, with 20 bases separating them. The length of the CDR3 is 16 residues. The germline V gene has CDR1 MNHNS and CDR2 SASEGT. The sequenced part of the CDR3 DNA is TGTGCCAGCAGTGTTACCCCGGTAGGGCCCTTCGAAAAA. Protein sequence: CASSVTPVGPFEK. The full CDR3 protein reads CASSVTPVGPFEKLFF.

With regard to this clone: The missing CDR3 end, 3 residues past where the read stops, is filled in from the germline J gene. This chain joins TRBV29-1 and TRBJ1-2; D is perhaps TRBD1 (5 bases). The CDR3 has 11 amino acids. CDR1 is SQVTM, CDR2 ANQGSEA, per germline. CDR3 residues: CSVQGPGGYTF. CDR3 DNA (partial): TGCAGCGTCCAGGGTCCGGGCGGC.

Regarding this clone: The read ends 3 residues before the CDR3 terminus; that terminus is restored from the germline J gene. The chain is built from TRBV7-3 and TRBJ1-5, with 7 bases aligning to TRBD1. The CDR3 runs 14 residues. Per germline, CDR1 SGHTA and CDR2 FQGTGA. V lost 1 base and J lost 7; bases outside the gene matches: 4. Incomplete CDR3 DNA: TGTGCCAGCAGCTTAAATAGGGGGCGGCAGCCC. It translates to CASSLNRGRQP. From start to end, the CDR3 is CASSLNRGRQPQHF.